This T cell receptor beta chain was found in a study of naive and memory T cell subsets. Ligated cDNA underwent four rounds of PCR with nested alpha and beta constant region primers and SP2. One entry per CDR3 protein results from TCRdb running MiXCR on the 5' RACE reads. The sample has 55,000 to 70,000 distinct CDR3 sequences; more than 7% are singletons. An oligonucleotide containing a UMI was ligated to the 3' end of TCR cDNA. RNA was extracted from under 3 ml of whole blood of healthy adults. Unsorted total RNA, about 1 to 1000 ng, was DNase treated before reverse transcription. Study-level findings and limits: Potentially, T cell activation and differentiation skew this RNA-based measurement.

This clonotype was picked up many times. The antigen is not known. The origin of this receptor is a male donor in good health.

The CDR3 nucleotides are TGCAGTGCTAGAGATGGGGCGAGGGCTAGGCTAGAAGATTATGGCTACACCTTC. Translation gives CSARDGARARLEDYGYTF. The genes are TRBV20-1 and TRBJ1-2, with a tentative D call TRBD1 (5 bases). Germline V gene lookup returns CDR1 DFQATT and CDR2 SNEGSKA (reference sequence). This CDR3 region has 18 residues. Trimming took 0 bases from V and 5 from J, leaving 25 bases between them.